This entry features one TCR beta chain sequence. The germline CDR1 and CDR2 sequences are SNHLY and FYNNEI. The CDR3 loop spans 14 amino acids. The germline V and J ends were trimmed by 6 bases and 4 bases, with 13 bases remaining between them. The data are from a study of blood T cell repertoires in COVID-19. Across the whole study: PBMCs, B-cell-depleted T cells, or T cells were the source of the cDNA or gDNA that made up the material.

Generated by immunoSEQ multiplex PCR, the TCRdb table keeps only in-frame clones and is missing some. The sample has about 93,000 clones, 75% to 90% seen once. The V call is TRBV2, the J call TRBJ1-3; D gene unclear. The receptor was derived from a human donor with active COVID-19. The donor label of this sample is uncertain. The sequencing input was peripheral blood. The CDR3 DNA is TGTGCCAGCAGAGGATCTTTGGAGGGAAACACCATATATTTT. Translated: CASRGSLEGNTIYF.